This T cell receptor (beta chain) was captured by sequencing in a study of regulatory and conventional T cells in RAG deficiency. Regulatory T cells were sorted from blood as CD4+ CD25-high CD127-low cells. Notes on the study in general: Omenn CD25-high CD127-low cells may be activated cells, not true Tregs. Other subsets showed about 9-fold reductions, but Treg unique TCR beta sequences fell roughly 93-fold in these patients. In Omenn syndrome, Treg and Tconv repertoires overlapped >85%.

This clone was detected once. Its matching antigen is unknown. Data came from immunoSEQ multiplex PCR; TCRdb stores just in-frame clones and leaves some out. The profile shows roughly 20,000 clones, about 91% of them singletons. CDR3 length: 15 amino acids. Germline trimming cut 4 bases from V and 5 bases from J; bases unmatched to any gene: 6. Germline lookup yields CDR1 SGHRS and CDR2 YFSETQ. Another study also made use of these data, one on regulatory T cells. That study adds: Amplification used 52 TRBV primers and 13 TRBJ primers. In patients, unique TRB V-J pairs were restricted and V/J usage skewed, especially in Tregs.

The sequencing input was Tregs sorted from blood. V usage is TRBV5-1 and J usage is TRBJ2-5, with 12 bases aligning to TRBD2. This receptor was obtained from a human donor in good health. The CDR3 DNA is TGCGCCAGCAGCGGAAGACTAGCGGGGGCTGAGACCCAGTACTTC. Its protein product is CASSGRLAGAETQYF.